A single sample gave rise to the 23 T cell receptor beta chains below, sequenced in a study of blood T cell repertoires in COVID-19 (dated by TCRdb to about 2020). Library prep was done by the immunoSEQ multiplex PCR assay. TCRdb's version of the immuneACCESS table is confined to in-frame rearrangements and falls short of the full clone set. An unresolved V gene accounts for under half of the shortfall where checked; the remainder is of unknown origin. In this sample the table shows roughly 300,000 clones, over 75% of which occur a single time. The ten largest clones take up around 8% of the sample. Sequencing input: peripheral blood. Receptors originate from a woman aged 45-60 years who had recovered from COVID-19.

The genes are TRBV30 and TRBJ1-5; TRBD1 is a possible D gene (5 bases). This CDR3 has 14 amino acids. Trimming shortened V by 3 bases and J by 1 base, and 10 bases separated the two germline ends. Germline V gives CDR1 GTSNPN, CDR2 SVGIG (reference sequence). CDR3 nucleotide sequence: TGTGCCTGGAGCTCGGGACTGAGCAATCAGCCCCAGCATTTT. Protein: CAWSSGLSNQPQHF. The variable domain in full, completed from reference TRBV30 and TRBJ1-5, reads SQTIHQWPATLVQPVGSPLSLECTVEGTSNPNLYWYRQAAGRGLQLLFYSVGIGQISSEVPQNLSASRPQDRQFILSSKKLLLSDSGFYLCAWSSGLSNQPQHFGDGTRLSIL.

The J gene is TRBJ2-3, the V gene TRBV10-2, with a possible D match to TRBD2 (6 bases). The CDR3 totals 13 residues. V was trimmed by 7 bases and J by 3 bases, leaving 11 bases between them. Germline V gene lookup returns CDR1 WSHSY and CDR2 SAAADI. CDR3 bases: TGCGCCAGCATCCCTGGGACTACAGATACGCAGTATTTT. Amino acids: CASIPGTTDTQYF.

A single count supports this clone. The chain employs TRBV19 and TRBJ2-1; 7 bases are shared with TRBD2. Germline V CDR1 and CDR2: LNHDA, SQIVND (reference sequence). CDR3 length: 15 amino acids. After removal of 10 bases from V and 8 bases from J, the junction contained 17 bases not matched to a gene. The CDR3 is CATSAAAGEFDEQFF. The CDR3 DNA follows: TGTGCCACTAGCGCCGCGGCGGGAGAGTTCGATGAGCAGTTCTTC.

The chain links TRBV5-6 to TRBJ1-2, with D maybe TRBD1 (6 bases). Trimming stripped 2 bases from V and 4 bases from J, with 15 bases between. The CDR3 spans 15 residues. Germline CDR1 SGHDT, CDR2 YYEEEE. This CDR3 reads CASSFGRQASYGYTF. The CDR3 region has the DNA TGTGCCAGCAGCTTTGGAAGACAGGCTTCCTATGGCTACACCTTC.

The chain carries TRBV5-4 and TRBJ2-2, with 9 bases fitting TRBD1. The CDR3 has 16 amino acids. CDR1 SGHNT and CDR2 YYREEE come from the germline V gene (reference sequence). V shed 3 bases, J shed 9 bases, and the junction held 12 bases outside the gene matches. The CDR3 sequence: CASSSLGQGTYRELFF. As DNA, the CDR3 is TGTGCCAGCAGCTCGTTAGGACAGGGGACCTACCGGGAGCTGTTTTTT. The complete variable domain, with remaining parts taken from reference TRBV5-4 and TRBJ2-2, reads ETGVTQSPTHLIKTRGQQVTLRCSSQSGHNTVSWYQQALGQGPQFIFQYYREEENGRGNFPPRFSGLQFPNYSSELNVNALELDDSALYLCASSSLGQGTYRELFFGEGSRLTVL.

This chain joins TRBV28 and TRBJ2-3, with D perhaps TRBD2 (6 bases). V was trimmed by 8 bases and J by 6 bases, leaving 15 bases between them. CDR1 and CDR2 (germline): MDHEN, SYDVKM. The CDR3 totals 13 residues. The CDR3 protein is CASDGRFQDTQYF. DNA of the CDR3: TGTGCCAGCGATGGGAGGTTCCAGGATACGCAGTATTTT.

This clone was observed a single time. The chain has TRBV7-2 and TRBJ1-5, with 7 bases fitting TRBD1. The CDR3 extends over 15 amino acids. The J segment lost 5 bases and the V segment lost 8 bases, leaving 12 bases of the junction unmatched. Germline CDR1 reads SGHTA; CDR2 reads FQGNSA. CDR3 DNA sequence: TGTGCCAGCCGTTTAGGGGGCGGGGGGGATCAGCCCCAGCATTTT. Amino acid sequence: CASRLGGGGDQPQHF. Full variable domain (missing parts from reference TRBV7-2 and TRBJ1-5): GAGVSQSPSNKVTEKGKDVELRCDPISGHTALYWYRQSLGQGLEFLIYFQGNSAPDKSGLPSDRFSAERTGGSVSTLTIQRTQQEDSAVYLCASRLGGGGDQPQHFGDGTRLSIL.

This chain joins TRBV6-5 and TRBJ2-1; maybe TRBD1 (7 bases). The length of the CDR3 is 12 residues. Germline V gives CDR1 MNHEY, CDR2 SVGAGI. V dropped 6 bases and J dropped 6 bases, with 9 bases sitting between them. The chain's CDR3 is CASSQGGNEQFF. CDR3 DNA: TGTGCCAGCAGCCAGGGGGGCAATGAGCAGTTCTTC.

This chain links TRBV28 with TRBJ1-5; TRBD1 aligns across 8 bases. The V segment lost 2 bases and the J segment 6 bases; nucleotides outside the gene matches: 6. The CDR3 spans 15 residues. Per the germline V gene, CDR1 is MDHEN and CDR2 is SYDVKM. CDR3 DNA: TGTGCCAGCAGTTTAAGAGACAGGGGACGTCAGCCCCAGCATTTT. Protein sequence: CASSLRDRGRQPQHF.

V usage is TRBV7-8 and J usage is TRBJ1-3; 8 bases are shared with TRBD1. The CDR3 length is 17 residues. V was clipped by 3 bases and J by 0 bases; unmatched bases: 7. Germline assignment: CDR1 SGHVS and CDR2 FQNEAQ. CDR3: CASSFSRQGNSGNTIYF. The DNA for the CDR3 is TGTGCCAGCAGCTTTAGCCGACAGGGGAACTCTGGAAACACCATATATTTT. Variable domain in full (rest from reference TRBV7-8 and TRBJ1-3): GAGVSQSPRYKVAKRGQDVALRCDPISGHVSLFWYQQALGQGPEFLTYFQNEAQLDKSGLPSDRFFAERPEGSVSTLKIQRTQQEDSAVYLCASSFSRQGNSGNTIYFGEGSWLTVV.

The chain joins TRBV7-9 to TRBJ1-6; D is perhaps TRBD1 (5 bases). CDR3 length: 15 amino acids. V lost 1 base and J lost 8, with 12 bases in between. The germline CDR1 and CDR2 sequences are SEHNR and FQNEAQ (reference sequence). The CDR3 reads CASSLGAGPHSPLHF. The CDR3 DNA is TGTGCCAGCAGCTTAGGGGCAGGGCCCCATTCACCCCTCCACTTT.

The CDR3: CASSLSWGGGNSPLHF. The CDR3 DNA is TGTGCCAGCAGCTTGAGTTGGGGGGGTGGGAATTCACCCCTCCACTTT. The chain uses TRBV5-4 and TRBJ1-6; a weak D match, TRBD1 (5 bases). The CDR3 runs to 16 residues. The V gene lost 1 base and the J gene lost 7 bases, with 15 bases spanning the gap. CDR1 SGHNT and CDR2 YYREEE come from the germline V gene (reference sequence).

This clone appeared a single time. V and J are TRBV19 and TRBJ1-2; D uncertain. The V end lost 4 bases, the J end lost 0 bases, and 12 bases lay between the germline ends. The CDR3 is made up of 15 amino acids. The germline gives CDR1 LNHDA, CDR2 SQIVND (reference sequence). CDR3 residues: CASSREIHANYGYTF. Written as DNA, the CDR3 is TGTGCCAGTAGTAGGGAGATACACGCTAACTATGGCTACACCTTC.

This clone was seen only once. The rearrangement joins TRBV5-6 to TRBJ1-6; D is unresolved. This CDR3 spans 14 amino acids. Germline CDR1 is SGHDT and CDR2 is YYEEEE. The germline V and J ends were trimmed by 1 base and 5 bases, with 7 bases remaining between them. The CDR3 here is CASSLTADNSPLHF. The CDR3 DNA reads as TGTGCCAGCAGCTTGACAGCAGATAATTCACCCCTCCACTTT.

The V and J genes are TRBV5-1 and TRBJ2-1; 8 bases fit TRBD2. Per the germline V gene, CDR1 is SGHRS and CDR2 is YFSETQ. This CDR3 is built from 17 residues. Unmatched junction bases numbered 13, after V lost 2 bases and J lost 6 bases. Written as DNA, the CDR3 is TGCGCCAGCAGCTTTGTGCCCGCAAGCGGGAGCCCCAATGAGCAGTTCTTC. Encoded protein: CASSFVPASGSPNEQFF.

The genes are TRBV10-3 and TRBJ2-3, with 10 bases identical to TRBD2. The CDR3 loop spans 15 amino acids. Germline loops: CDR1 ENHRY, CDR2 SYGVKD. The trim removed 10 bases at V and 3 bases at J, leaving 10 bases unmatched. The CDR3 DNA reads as TGTGCCACCGCTTTAGCGGGAGGAGGGACAGATACGCAGTATTTT. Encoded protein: CATALAGGGTDTQYF.

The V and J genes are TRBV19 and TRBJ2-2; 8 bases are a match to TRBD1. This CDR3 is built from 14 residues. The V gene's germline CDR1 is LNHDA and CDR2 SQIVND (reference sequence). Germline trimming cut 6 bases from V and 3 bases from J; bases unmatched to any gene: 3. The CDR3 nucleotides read TGTGCCAGTAGAGGACAGGGCGACACCGGGGAGCTGTTTTTT. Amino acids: CASRGQGDTGELFF.

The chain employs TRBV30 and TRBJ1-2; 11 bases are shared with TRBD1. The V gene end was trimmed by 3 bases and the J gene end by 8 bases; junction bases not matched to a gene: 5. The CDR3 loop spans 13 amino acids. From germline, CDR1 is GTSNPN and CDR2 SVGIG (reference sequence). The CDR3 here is CAWRDRGRGGYTF. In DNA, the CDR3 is TGTGCCTGGAGGGACAGGGGGCGCGGAGGCTACACCTTC.

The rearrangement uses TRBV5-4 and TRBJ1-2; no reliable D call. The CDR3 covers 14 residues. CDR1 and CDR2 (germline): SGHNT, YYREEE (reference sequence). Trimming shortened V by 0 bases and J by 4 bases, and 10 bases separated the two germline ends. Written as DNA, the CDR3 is TGTGCCAGCAGCTTGGATCGGGAAACCTATGGCTACACCTTC. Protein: CASSLDRETYGYTF.

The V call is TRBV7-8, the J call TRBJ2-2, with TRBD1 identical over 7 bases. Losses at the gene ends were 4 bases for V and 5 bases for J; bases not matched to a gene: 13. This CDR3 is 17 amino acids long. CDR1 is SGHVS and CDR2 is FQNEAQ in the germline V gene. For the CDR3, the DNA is TGTGCCAGCAGCTCTCTACAGGGGACGGGAAAAACCGGGGAGCTGTTTTTT. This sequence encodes CASSSLQGTGKTGELFF.

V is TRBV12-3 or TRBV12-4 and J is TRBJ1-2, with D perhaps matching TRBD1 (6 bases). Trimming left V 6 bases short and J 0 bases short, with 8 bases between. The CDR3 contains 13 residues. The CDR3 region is CASSRQANYGYTF. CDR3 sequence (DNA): TGTGCCAGCAGCCGACAGGCTAACTATGGCTACACCTTC.

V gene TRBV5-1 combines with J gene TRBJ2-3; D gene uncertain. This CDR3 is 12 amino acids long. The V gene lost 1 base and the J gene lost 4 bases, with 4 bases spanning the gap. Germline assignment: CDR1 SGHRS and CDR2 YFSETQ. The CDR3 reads CASSLSADTQYF. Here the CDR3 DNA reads TGCGCCAGCAGCTTGTCGGCAGATACGCAGTATTTT.

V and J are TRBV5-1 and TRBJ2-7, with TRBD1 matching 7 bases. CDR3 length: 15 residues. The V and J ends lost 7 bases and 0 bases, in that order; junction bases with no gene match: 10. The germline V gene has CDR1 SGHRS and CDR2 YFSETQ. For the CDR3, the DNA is TGCGCCAGCCAAGATACAGGGGTGGCCTCCTACGAGCAGTACTTC. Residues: CASQDTGVASYEQYF.